These 9 T cell receptor beta chains originate from one sample sequenced in a study of control samples from healthy donors and cancer patients. Sequencing used immunoSEQ multiplex PCR; TCRdb keeps in-frame clones, though not all of them. The repertoire includes 70,000 or so clones, 85% to 90% of them detected once, and 15% to 20% sits in the top ten. Sequencing was done on a sample of PBMCs. The receptors shown here come from a man aged 55 to 70 with lung cancer.

This rearrangement joins TRBV9 to TRBJ1-6, with 10 bases aligning to TRBD1. V lost 2 bases to trimming and J lost 7 bases; unmatched junction nucleotides: 6. CDR3 length equals 16 residues. Germline V gene lookup returns CDR1 SGDLS and CDR2 YYNGEE. The CDR3 nucleotides are TGTGCCAGCAGCGTTTTTGGGACAGGGGACAATTCACCCCTCCACTTT. It specifies CASSVFGTGDNSPLHF.

V and J are TRBV27 and TRBJ1-6; D may be TRBD1 (6 bases). The germline V and J ends were trimmed by 5 bases and 15 bases, with 20 bases remaining between them. The CDR3 is 14 residues long. The germline V gene encodes CDR1 MNHEY and CDR2 SMNVEV (reference sequence). CDR3 residues: CASSPRQAREVLHF. The CDR3 DNA reads TGTGCCAGCAGTCCCCGACAGGCCCGGGAGGTCCTCCACTTT.

This chain connects TRBV11-2 to TRBJ2-3; D might be TRBD2 (7 bases). The CDR3 is 15 residues long. Trimming removed 5 bases at V and 3 bases at J, with 15 bases between. Germline-derived CDR1 and CDR2 are SGHAT and FQNNGV. This CDR3 reads CASSPKGGRTDTQYF. The CDR3 region has the DNA TGTGCCAGCAGCCCCAAGGGGGGGCGAACAGATACGCAGTATTTT.

The rearrangement joins TRBV18 to TRBJ2-7; 8 nucleotides align to TRBD1. Trimming removed 3 bases from V and 4 bases from J; junction bases left unmatched: 11. The CDR3 consists of 16 residues. The germline gives CDR1 KGHSH, CDR2 LQKENI. CDR3 sequence (DNA): TGTGCCAGCTCACCGACCGGGACAGGCGAGTATTACGAGCAGTACGTC. Its protein is CASSPTGTGEYYEQYV.

The chain couples TRBV18 to TRBJ2-2; 10 nucleotides align to TRBD1. V dropped 2 bases and J dropped 4; count of bases not matched to a gene: 1. CDR3 length: 15 amino acids. The germline CDR1 and CDR2 sequences are KGHSH and LQKENI. The CDR3: CASSPRTGGTGELFF. The CDR3 DNA sequence: TGTGCCAGCTCACCAAGGACAGGGGGCACCGGGGAGCTGTTTTTT.

V is TRBV10-2 and J is TRBJ1-1, with D possibly TRBD1 on 5 matching bases. The V gene's germline CDR1 is WSHSY and CDR2 SAAADI. CDR3 size: 15 residues. Trimming left V 6 bases short and J 1 base short, with 15 bases between. The DNA of the CDR3 is TGCGCCAGCAGCTTTGCTGGGGCTTCGAACACTGAAGCTTTCTTT. Translated: CASSFAGASNTEAFF.

The DNA of the CDR3 is TGTGCCAGTAGTCCAGGGGCCATGGAGCTGTTTTTT. Amino acid sequence: CASSPGAMELFF. The chain links TRBV19 to TRBJ2-2, with D perhaps matching TRBD1 (6 bases). V shed 5 bases and J shed 10 bases, with 11 bases lying between them. Germline V gene lookup returns CDR1 LNHDA and CDR2 SQIVND (reference sequence). The CDR3 runs to 12 residues.

V is TRBV7-8 and J is TRBJ2-7; 9 nucleotides agree with TRBD1. CDR3 length equals 16 residues. V shed 0 bases and J 5 bases; nucleotides not matched to a gene: 8. Germline CDR1 and CDR2: SGHVS and FQNEAQ. CDR3 bases: TGTGCCAGCAGCTTAGCTCTCTGGACAGGGGTCCACGAGCAGTACGTC. It encodes CASSLALWTGVHEQYV.

The chain combines TRBV7-2 with TRBJ2-2; the D is unclear. CDR3 length: 15 residues. CDR1 and CDR2 from the germline V gene are SGHTA and FQGNSA. Trimming took 5 bases from V and 4 from J, leaving 14 bases between them. The DNA of the CDR3 is TGTGCCAGCAGCCCCGCGTGGCGCCCCACCGGGGAGCTGTTTTTT. Its protein product is CASSPAWRPTGELFF.